This TCR beta chain was captured by sequencing in a study of T cells in localized non-small cell lung cancer. Clones were read by immunoSEQ multiplex PCR, and TCRdb kept only the in-frame ones, dropping some. The sample has approximately 29,000 clones, approximately 80% seen once; the top ten hold roughly a third. The CDR3 length is 15 residues. Germline V gives CDR1 SGHNT, CDR2 YYREEE (reference sequence). V lost 2 bases and J lost 0, with 11 bases in between. This sequence originates from a male donor at least 60 years old with stage II squamous cell lung carcinoma. The rearrangement links TRBV5-4 to TRBJ1-1, with TRBD1 as a possible D gene (5 bases). Source: peripheral blood, taken before any cancer treatment. The CDR3: CASSFRAGLNTEAFF. The CDR3 region has the DNA TGTGCCAGCAGCTTTCGGGCAGGGCTGAACACTGAAGCTTTCTTT.